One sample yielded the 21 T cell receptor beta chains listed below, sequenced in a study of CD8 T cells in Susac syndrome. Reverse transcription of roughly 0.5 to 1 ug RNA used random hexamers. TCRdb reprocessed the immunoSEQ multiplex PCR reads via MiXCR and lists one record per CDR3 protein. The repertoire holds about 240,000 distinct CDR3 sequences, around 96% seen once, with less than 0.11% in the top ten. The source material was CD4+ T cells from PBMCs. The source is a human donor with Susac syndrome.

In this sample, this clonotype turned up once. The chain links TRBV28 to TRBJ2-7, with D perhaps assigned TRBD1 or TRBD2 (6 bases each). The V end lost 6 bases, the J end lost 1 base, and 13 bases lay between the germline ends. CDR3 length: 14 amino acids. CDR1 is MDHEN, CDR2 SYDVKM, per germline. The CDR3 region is CASRGAGRSYEQYF. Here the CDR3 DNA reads TGTGCCAGCAGGGGGGCGGGGAGATCCTACGAGCAGTACTTC.

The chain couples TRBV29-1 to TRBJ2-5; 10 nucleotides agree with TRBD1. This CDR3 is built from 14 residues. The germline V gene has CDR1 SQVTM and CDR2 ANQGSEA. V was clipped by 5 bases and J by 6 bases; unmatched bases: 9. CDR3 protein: CSVSAGTGAKTQYF. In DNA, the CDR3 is TGCAGCGTTTCAGCCGGGACAGGGGCCAAGACCCAGTACTTC.

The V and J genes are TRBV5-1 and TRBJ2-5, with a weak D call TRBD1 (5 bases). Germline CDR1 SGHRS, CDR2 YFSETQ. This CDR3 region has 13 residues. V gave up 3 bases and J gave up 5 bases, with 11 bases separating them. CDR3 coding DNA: TGCGCCAGCAGCTCGACAGTCGGGGAGACCCAGTACTTC. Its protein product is CASSSTVGETQYF.

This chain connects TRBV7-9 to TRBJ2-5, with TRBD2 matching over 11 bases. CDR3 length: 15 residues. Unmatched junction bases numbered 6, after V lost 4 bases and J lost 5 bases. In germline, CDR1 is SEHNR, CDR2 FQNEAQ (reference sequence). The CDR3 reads CASSSLAGGAETQYF. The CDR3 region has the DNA TGTGCCAGCAGCTCGCTAGCGGGAGGAGCGGAGACCCAGTACTTC.

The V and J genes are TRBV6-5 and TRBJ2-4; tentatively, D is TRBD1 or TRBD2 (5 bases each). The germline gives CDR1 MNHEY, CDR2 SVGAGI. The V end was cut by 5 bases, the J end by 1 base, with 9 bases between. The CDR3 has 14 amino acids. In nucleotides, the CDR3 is TGTGCCAGCAGTCCAGGGACGGCCAAAAACATTCAGTACTTC. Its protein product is CASSPGTAKNIQYF.

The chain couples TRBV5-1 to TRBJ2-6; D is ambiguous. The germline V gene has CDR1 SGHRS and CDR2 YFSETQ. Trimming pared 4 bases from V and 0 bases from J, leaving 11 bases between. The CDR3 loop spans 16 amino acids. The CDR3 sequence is CASSPGRSSGANVLTF. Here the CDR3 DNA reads TGCGCCAGCAGCCCTGGAAGGAGCTCTGGGGCCAACGTCCTGACTTTC.

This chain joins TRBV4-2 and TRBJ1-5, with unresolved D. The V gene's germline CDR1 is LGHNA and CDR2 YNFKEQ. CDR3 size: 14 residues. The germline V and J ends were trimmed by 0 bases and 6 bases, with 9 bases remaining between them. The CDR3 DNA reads TGTGCCAGCAGCCAAGATGTCAGTGGTCAGCCCCAGCATTTT. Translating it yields CASSQDVSGQPQHF.

The CDR3 here is CASSIEASGTGTGELFF. The CDR3 bases are TGTGCCAGTAGTATAGAGGCTAGCGGGACTGGCACCGGGGAGCTGTTTTTT. The chain joins TRBV19 to TRBJ2-2; 9 bases agree with TRBD2. The CDR3 covers 17 residues. Germline loops: CDR1 LNHDA, CDR2 SQIVND (reference sequence). V shed 0 bases, J shed 4 bases, and the junction held 6 bases outside the gene matches.

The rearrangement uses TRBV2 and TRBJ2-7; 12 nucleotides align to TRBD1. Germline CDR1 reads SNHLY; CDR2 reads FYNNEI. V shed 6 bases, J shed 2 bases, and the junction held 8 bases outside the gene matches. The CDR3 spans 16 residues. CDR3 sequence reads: CASRLPGTGGTYEQYF. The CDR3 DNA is TGTGCCAGCAGGCTCCCCGGGACAGGGGGCACCTACGAGCAGTACTTC.

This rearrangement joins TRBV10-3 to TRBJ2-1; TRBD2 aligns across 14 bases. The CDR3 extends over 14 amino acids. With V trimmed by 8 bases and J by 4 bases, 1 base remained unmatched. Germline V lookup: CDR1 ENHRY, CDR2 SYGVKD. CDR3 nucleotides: TGTGCCATCCGACTAGCGGGAGGGTACAATGAGCAGTTCTTC. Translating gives CAIRLAGGYNEQFF.

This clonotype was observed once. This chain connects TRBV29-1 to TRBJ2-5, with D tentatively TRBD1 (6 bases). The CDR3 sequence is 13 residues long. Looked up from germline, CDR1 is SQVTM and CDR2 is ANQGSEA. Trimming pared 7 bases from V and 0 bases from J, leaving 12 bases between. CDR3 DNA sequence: TGCAGCGCCGCGTACAGGGACCAAGAGACCCAGTACTTC. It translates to CSAAYRDQETQYF.

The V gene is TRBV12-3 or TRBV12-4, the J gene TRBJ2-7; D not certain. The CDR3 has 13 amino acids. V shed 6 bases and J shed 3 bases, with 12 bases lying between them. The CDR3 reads CASSPSLFYEQYF. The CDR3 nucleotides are TGTGCCAGCAGCCCTTCCCTCTTCTACGAGCAGTACTTC.

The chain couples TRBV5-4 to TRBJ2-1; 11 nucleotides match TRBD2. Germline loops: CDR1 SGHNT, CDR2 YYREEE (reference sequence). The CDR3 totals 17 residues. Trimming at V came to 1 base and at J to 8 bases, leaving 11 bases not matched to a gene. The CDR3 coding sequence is TGTGCCAGCAGCTTGCGCTATAGCGGGAGGGCCTTTGATGAGCAGTTCTTC. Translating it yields CASSLRYSGRAFDEQFF.

The CDR3 region has the DNA TGCAGTGCTTACCCACTACCGAGCTCCTACAATGAGCAGTTCTTC. Protein sequence: CSAYPLPSSYNEQFF. This rearrangement joins TRBV20-1 to TRBJ2-1; D is uncertain. V gave up 5 bases and J gave up 0 bases, with 14 bases separating them. This CDR3 has 15 residues. Germline V gene lookup returns CDR1 DFQATT and CDR2 SNEGSKA (reference sequence).

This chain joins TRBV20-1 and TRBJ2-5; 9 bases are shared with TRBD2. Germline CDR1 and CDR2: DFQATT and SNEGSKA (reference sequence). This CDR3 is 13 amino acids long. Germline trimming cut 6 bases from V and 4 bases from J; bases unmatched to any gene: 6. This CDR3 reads CSAHGTSLETQYF. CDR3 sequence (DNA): TGCAGTGCCCACGGGACTAGCCTAGAGACCCAGTACTTC.

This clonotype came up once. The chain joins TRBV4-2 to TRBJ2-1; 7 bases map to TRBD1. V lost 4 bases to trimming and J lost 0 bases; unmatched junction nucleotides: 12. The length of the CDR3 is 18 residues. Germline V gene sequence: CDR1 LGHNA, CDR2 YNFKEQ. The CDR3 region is CASSPGGSGKSSYNEQFF. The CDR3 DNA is TGTGCCAGCAGCCCAGGGGGTTCTGGGAAAAGCTCCTACAATGAGCAGTTCTTC.

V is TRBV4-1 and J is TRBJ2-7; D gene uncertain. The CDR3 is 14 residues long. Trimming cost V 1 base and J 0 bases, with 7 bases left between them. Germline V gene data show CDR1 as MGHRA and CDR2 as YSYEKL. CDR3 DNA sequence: TGCGCCAGCAGCCAAGCCCGGTACTCCTACGAGCAGTACTTC. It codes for CASSQARYSYEQYF.

The CDR3 DNA sequence: TGTGCCAGTAGTGCAGGCGACAGTAACTATGGCTACACCTTC. Translating it yields CASSAGDSNYGYTF. The chain couples TRBV19 to TRBJ1-2, with D possibly TRBD1 on 5 matching bases. CDR3 length equals 14 residues. V was cut by 5 bases and J by 1 base, with 11 bases left in between. CDR1 is LNHDA and CDR2 is SQIVND in the germline V gene (reference sequence). The full variable domain, with the rest looked up from reference TRBV19 and TRBJ1-2, is DGGITQSPKYLFRKEGQNVTLSCEQNLNHDAMYWYRQDPGQGLRLIYYSQIVNDFQKGDIAEGYSVSREKKESFPLTVTSAQKNPTAFYLCASSAGDSNYGYTFGSGTRLTVV.

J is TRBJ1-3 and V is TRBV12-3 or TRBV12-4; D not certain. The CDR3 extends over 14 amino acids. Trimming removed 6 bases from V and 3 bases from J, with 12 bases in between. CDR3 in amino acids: CASSPNGSGNTIYF. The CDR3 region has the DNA TGTGCCAGCAGCCCAAACGGCAGTGGAAACACCATATATTTT.

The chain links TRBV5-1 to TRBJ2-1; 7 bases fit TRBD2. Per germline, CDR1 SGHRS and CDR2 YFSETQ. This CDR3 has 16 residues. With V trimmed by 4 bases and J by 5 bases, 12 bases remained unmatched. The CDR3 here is CASSPTRGESNNEQFF. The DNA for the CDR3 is TGCGCCAGCAGCCCGACCCGGGGGGAGAGCAACAATGAGCAGTTCTTC.

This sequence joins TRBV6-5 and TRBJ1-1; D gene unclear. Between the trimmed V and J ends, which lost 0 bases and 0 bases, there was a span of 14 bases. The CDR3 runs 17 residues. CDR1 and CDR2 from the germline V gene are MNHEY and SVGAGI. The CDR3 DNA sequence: TGTGCCAGCAGTTACTCGAATCAGCCAAATCTGAACACTGAAGCTTTCTTT. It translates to CASSYSNQPNLNTEAFF.